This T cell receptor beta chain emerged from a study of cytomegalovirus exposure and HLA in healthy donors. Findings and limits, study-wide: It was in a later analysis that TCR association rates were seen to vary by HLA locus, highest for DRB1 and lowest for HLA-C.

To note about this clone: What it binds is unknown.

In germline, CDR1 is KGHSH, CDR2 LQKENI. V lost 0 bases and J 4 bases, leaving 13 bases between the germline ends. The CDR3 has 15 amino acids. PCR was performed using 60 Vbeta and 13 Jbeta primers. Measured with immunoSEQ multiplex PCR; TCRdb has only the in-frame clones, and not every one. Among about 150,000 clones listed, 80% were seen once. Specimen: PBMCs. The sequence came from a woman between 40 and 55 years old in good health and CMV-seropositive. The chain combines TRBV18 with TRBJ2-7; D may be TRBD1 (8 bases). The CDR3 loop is CASSPPDREGYEQYF. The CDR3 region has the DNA TGTGCCAGCTCACCACCGGACAGGGAGGGGTACGAGCAGTACTTC.